One T cell receptor beta chain is described in this entry. Its antigen is currently unknown. The PCR used 52 TRBV and 13 TRBJ primers. This table comes from immunoSEQ multiplex PCR, and its TCRdb copy is limited to in-frame clones, with some not included. The sample holds 30,000 to 40,000 clones; roughly 90% are singletons and the top ten take over 2%. CD4+ T cells were divided by sorting: CD25-high CD127-low Tregs, CD25-low CD127-high conventional cells. The record originates from a study of regulatory T cells. Study-wide points: In CD3G-deficient patients, conventional CD4+ T cells were enriched for hydrophobic CDR3 residues at positions 6 and 7.

The CDR3 runs to 15 residues. Per the germline V gene, CDR1 is MNHEY and CDR2 is SMNVEV (reference sequence). J was trimmed by 5 bases and V by 4 bases; bases with no gene match: 4. The sequencing sample was made of conventional CD4+ T cells sorted from blood. The chain combines TRBV27 with TRBJ2-2; TRBD2 agrees at 10 bases. The receptor's source is a person under 35 with CD3G deficiency. The CDR3 sequence is CASSSQLAGTGELFF. The CDR3 nucleotides are TGTGCCAGCAGTTCCCAACTAGCGGGAACCGGGGAGCTGTTTTTT.